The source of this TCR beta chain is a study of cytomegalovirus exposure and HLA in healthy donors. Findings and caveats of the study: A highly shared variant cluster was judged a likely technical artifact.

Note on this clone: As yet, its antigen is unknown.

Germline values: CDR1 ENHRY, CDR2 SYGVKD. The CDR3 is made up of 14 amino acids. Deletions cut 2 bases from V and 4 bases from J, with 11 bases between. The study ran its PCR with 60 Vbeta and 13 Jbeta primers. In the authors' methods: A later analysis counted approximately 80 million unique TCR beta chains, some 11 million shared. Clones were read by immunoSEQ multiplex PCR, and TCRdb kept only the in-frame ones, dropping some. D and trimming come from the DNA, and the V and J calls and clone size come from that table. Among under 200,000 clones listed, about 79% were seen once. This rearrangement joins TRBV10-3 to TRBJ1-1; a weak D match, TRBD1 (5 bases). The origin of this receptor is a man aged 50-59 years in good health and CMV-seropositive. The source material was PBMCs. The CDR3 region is CAISEREGRTEAFF. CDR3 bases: TGTGCCATCAGTGAGCGGGAGGGGCGCACTGAAGCTTTCTTT.